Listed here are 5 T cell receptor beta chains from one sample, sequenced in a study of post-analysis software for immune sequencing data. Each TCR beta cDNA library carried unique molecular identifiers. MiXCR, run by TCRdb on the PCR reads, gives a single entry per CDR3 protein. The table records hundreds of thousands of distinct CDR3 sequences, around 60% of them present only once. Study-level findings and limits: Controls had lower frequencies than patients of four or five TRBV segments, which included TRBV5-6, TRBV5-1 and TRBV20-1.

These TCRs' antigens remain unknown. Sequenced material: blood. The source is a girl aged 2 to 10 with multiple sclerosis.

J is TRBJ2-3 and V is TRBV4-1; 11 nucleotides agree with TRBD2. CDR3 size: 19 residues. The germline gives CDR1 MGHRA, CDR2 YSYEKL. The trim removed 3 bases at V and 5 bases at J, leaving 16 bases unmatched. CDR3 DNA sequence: TGCGCCAGCAGCCACGCACCCGACTTAGCGGGAGGGCCGGAAGATACGCAGTATTTT. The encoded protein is CASSHAPDLAGGPEDTQYF.

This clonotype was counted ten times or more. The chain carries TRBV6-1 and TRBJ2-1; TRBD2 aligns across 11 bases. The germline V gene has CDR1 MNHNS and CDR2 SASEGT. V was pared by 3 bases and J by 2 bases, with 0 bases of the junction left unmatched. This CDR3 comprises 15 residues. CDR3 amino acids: CASSDSGGAYNEQFF. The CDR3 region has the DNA TGTGCCAGCAGTGATAGCGGGGGGGCCTACAATGAGCAGTTCTTC.

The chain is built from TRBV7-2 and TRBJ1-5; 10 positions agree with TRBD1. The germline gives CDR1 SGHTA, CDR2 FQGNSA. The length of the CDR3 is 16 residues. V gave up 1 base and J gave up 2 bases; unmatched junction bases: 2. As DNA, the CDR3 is TGTGCCAGCAGCTTAGGTGGGACAGGGGGCAATCAGCCCCAGCATTTT. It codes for CASSLGGTGGNQPQHF.

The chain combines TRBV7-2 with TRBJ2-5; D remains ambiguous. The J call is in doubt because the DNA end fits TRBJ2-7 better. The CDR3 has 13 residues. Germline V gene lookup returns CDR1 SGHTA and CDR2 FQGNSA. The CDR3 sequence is CASSLDRVDEQYF. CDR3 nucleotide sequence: TGTGCCAGCAGCTTAGACCGGGTGGACGAGCAGTACTTC.

The CDR3 sequence is CASSLGLPRVDEQFF. CDR3 nucleotide sequence: TGTGCCAGCAGCTTGGGACTTCCGCGGGTGGATGAGCAGTTCTTC. V is TRBV5-5 and J is TRBJ2-1; weak D call: TRBD2 (5 bases). The CDR3 has 15 residues. In germline, CDR1 is SGHKS, CDR2 YYEKEE (reference sequence). Trimming cost V 0 bases and J 8 bases, with 15 bases left between them.